A selection of T cell receptor beta chains follows, all from one sample in a study of T-cell memory formation after mild COVID-19. TCRdb called the 5' RACE reads again in MiXCR, with one record for every CDR3 protein. There are 250,000 to 300,000 distinct CDR3 sequences in the sample; under 20% occur only once, and approximately 25% lies in the top ten. The sequencing sample was made of PBMCs or a T cell subset sorted from them (not recorded which). These TCRs come from a young man who had mild COVID-19 (a few samples of this study predate the infection). Cell type and time point are not known. CDR3s include the opening cysteine and the closing phenylalanine or tryptophan.

V,J,CDR3
TRBV7-8,TRBJ2-5,CASTKPRGETQYF
TRBV7-2,TRBJ1-2,CASSLGGSAYGYTF
TRBV7-2,TRBJ2-5,CASSLGGGGPWKTQYF
TRBV5-1,TRBJ1-1,CASSPQLTGEYTEAFF
TRBV4-3,TRBJ2-1,CASSQVRGREQFF
TRBV9,TRBJ1-1,CASSVGRGLMNTEAFF
TRBV11-2,TRBJ1-2,CASSSFRAGGSTYGYTF
TRBV28,TRBJ2-3,CASTGGPDTQYF
TRBV5-1,TRBJ1-1,CASSLRGGGYSDTEAFF
TRBV6-5,TRBJ2-5,CASSKPGTQETQYF
TRBV14,TRBJ2-6,CASRNGPSGANVLTF
TRBV3-1,TRBJ1-2,CASSPRIEDFMGYTF
TRBV13,TRBJ1-1,CASSLQGIAEAFF
TRBV29-1,TRBJ2-5,CSARPALGRGPRETQYF
TRBV5-1,TRBJ2-1,CASSRYRANNEQFF
TRBV28,TRBJ2-5,CASSLRLRETQYF
TRBV9,TRBJ2-1,CASSENTRGTSGPNEQFF
TRBV25-1,TRBJ1-3,CASSAWTGGNTIYF
TRBV19,TRBJ1-4,CASSPGAINEKLFF
TRBV20-1,TRBJ2-1,CSAPGLNTPGEQFF
TRBV6-2/TRBV6-3,TRBJ1-4,CASSYDGTTNEKLFF
TRBV28,TRBJ1-2,CASDDPRSGDYGYTF
TRBV5-6,TRBJ2-3,CASSPLMARDTQYF
TRBV6-2/TRBV6-3,TRBJ2-3,CAGFRRADTQYF
TRBV11-2,TRBJ1-2,CASSENEGQTYGYTF
TRBV2,TRBJ1-5,CASSGGPRGNQPQHF
TRBV3-1,TRBJ2-2,CASSQDLAGGETGELFF
TRBV5-1,TRBJ1-2,CASSLQGEDGYTF
TRBV2,TRBJ1-1,CASSDSGRKAFF
TRBV7-9,TRBJ2-2,CASSLGPGNTGELFF
TRBV7-2,TRBJ2-1,CASSWDLSSYNEQFF
TRBV12-3/TRBV12-4,TRBJ1-1,CASSLRAEEAFF
TRBV3-1,TRBJ2-3,CASSQVLAENTQYF
TRBV4-3,TRBJ2-5,CASSQGLGGTKETQYF
TRBV12-3/TRBV12-4,TRBJ1-2,CASSPRTAYTF
TRBV7-2,TRBJ2-7,CASKDSYEQYF
TRBV7-9,TRBJ1-2,CASSLGTGGDYTF
TRBV20-1,TRBJ2-5,CSAPGQVQETQYF
TRBV28,TRBJ1-4,CASRGWTGTDEKLFF
TRBV28,TRBJ1-5,CASSHAGPSNQPQHF
TRBV6-6,TRBJ2-3,CASSTTDTQYF
TRBV7-2,TRBJ2-5,CASSLRTAQETQYF
TRBV7-2,TRBJ2-3,CASISGSDWVDTQYF
TRBV5-1,TRBJ1-4,CASSLEGAWDEKLFF
TRBV11-2,TRBJ2-3,CASSLSSGVRQDTQYF
TRBV6-1,TRBJ1-2,CASSEAMPSPFGGYGYTF
TRBV24-1,TRBJ2-5,CATSDPRATETQYF